This T cell receptor (beta chain) was sequenced in a study of early T cells in non-severe SARS-CoV-2 infection. Study-level information: Whole-blood bulk RNA, unsorted, was sequenced, and chains were unpaired. Study results and caveats: Anti-spike CD8 responses were favored by VDJdb matching, which missed private and CD4 specificities.

This clonotype was counted between two and nine times. The antigen is unknown. One entry per CDR3 protein, called by TCRdb with MiXCR from the 5' RACE reads. The data hold fewer than 60,000 distinct CDR3 sequences, with 12% observed a single time. Unmatched junction bases numbered 14, after V lost 4 bases and J lost 9 bases. Germline V CDR1 and CDR2: SEHNR, FQNEAQ (reference sequence). The CDR3 runs to 16 residues. Sequencing was done on a sample of whole blood. The TCR was taken from an adult who was a healthcare worker with PCR-confirmed SARS-CoV-2 infection or an uninfected control (not recorded which). The chain links TRBV7-9 to TRBJ2-3, with 9 bases matching TRBD1. The CDR3 region is CASSSMDRGPFATQYF. The CDR3 DNA is TGTGCCAGCAGCTCGATGGACAGGGGCCCCTTTGCGACGCAGTATTTT.